Given below is one T cell receptor beta chain in context. The record originates from a study of human T cells and chemical hapten exposure. Trimming shortened V by 1 base and J by 5 bases, and 12 bases separated the two germline ends. Germline V CDR1 and CDR2: MDHEN, SYDVKM. The CDR3 is 14 amino acids. Documented time point: pre-sensitization, week 0. The treatment was: therapeutic diphenylcyclopropenone sensitization with weekly scalp DPC. TCRdb reprocessed the RACE reads with MiXCR, giving one entry per CDR3 protein. The sample lists 150,000 to 200,000 distinct CDR3 sequences, nearly 30% occurring once.

This clonotype was sampled from a woman aged 25 to 39 with alopecia areata. Some clones in this sample may be carry-over from other donors' samples. The rearrangement joins TRBV28 to TRBJ2-7; D unresolved. This sample comprised whole blood, obtained in connection with sensitization to the hapten diphenylcyclopropenone (DPC). This chain's CDR3 is CASSLSPAYHEQYF. CDR3 nucleotides: TGTGCCAGCAGTTTATCCCCGGCGTACCACGAGCAGTACTTC.